This TCR beta chain was retrieved from a study of identical twins. Whole-study results and caveats: Fewer insertions characterized abundant cord blood beta clonotypes, whereas memory repertoires showed none. Models predicted too little out-of-frame TCR alpha sharing in monozygotic twins. The same donors were not followed; conclusions instead depended on cross-sectional statistical analysis.

It was template switching that added a universal primer site, and there were unique molecular identifiers on the cDNA. MiXCR, applied by TCRdb to the 5' RACE reads, yields one record per CDR3 protein. The table lists about 700,000 distinct CDR3 sequences, roughly 6.2% of them singletons. V lost 7 bases, J lost 1 base, and 13 bases stayed unmatched. The CDR3 is 16 amino acids. Germline V gene lookup returns CDR1 SEHNR and CDR2 FQNEAQ (reference sequence). This clonotype occurred many times. Its antigen is unknown. The sequence was collected from a man aged 18 to 30 in good health. The chain employs TRBV7-9 and TRBJ2-7; 7 bases agree with TRBD1. Sequenced sample: naive T cells sorted from blood. The CDR3 loop is CASTIGQAWGSYEQYF. In nucleotides, the CDR3 is TGTGCCAGCACTATCGGACAGGCCTGGGGGTCCTACGAGCAGTACTTC.